What follows is one TCR beta chain and its context. The antigen is unknown. These data originate in a study of shared clonotypes between healthy human individuals. The CDR3 has 20 amino acids. Germline CDR1 is GTSNPN and CDR2 is SVGIG (reference sequence). Trimming cost V 0 bases and J 5 bases; bases outside gene matches: 21. Template for every sorted-subset replicate PCR totaled approximately 0.2 ug DNA, tens of thousands of T cell genomes. The data were produced by immunoSEQ multiplex PCR, yet TCRdb's version contains in-frame clones alone and is incomplete. The profile shows about 2.4 million clones, under 95% of them singletons. Study-level points and caveats: Despite large depth, rarefaction showed incomplete sorted-subset sequencing.

Into CD45RA+ naive and CD45RA-negative memory subsets, the CD4+ cells were split. The sequenced sample was naive CD4+ T cells from PBMCs. As for subset: CD45RA+ positively selected. The rearrangement joins TRBV30 to TRBJ2-3; 9 nucleotides align to TRBD2. The sequence was obtained from a man between 18 and 29 years old in good health. Some clones in this sample may be carry-over from other donors' samples. This CDR3 is CAWSVGATSGFWGMVDTQYF. CDR3 sequence (DNA): TGTGCCTGGAGTGTTGGGGCGACTAGCGGCTTCTGGGGAATGGTAGATACGCAGTATTTT.